The T cell receptor (beta chain) described here comes from a study of CD8+ T cells in alopecia areata. Study overall: Tofacitinib lasted 6 to 18 months, then 6 months off drug.

Study results and caveats: Greater clonality was observed in lesional scalp samples, especially alopecia totalis/universalis, versus normal scalp. Although TCR sharing was seen in mice, sharing across patients was less clear, possibly for HLA-related reasons.

In each case, RNA was isolated and then reverse transcribed into cDNA as the sequencing template. Sequencing used immunoSEQ multiplex PCR; TCRdb keeps in-frame clones, though not all of them. The table has 55,000 to 75,000 clones, about half seen once. This clone was counted many times. Its specificity is not known. Alopecia areata patients gave lesional scalp punch biopsies and peripheral blood samples. The specimen was CD8+ T cells sorted from blood, collected at week 0. This sequence originates from a human donor with alopecia areata.

CDR3 amino acids: CASSFLGFQGPETQYF. CDR3 nucleotide sequence: TGTGCCAGCAGTTTTTTGGGTTTTCAGGGACCAGAGACCCAGTACTTC. The V gene is TRBV27, the J gene TRBJ2-5, with D perhaps TRBD1 or TRBD2 (5 bases each). V lost 3 bases and J lost 4, with 18 bases in between. Germline V lookup: CDR1 MNHEY, CDR2 SMNVEV (reference sequence). The CDR3 consists of 16 residues.